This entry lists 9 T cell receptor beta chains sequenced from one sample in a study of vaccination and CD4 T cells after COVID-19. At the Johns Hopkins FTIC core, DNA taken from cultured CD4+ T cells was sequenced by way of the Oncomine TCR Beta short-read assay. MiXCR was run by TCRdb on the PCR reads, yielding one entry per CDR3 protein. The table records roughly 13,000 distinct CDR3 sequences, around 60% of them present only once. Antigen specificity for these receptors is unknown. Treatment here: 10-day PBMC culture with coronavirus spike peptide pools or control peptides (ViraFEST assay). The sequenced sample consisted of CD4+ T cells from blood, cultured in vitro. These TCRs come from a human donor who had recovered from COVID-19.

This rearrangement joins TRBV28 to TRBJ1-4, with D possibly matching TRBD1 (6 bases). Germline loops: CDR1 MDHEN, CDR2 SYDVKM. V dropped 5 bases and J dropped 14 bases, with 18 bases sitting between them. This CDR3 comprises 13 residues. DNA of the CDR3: TGTGCCAGCAGTACCACAGGCCCAGGGGTCCTGTTTTTT. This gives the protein CASSTTGPGVLFF. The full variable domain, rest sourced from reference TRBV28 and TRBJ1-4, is DVKVTQSSRYLVKRTGEKVFLECVQDMDHENMFWYRQDPGLGLRLIYFSYDVKMKEKGDIPEGYSVSREKKERFSLILESASTNQTSMYLCASSTTGPGVLFFGSGTQLSVL.

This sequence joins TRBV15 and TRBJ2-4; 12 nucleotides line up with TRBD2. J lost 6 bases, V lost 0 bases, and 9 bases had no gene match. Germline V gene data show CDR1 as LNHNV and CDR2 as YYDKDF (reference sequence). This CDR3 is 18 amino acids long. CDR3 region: CATSRDQASGGVGNIQYF. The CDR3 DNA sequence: TGTGCCACCAGCAGAGATCAGGCTAGCGGGGGGGTTGGAAACATTCAGTACTTC.

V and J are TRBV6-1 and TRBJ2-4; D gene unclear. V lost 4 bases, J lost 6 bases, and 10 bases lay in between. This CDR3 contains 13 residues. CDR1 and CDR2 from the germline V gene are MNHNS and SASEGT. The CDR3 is CASSGVQPNIQYF. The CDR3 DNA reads TGTGCCAGCAGTGGTGTACAGCCAAACATTCAGTACTTC.

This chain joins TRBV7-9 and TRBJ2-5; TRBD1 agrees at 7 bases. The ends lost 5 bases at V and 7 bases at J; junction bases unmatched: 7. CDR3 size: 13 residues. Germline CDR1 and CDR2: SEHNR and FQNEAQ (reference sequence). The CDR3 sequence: CASSPRTGGTQYF. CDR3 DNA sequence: TGTGCCAGCAGCCCTCGGACAGGAGGGACCCAGTACTTC.

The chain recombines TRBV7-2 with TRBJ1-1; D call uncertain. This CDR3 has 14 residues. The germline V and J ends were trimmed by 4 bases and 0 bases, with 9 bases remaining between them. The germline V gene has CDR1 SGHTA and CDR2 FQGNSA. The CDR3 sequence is CASSSRQLNTEAFF. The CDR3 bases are TGTGCCAGCAGCTCAAGGCAGTTGAACACTGAAGCTTTCTTT.

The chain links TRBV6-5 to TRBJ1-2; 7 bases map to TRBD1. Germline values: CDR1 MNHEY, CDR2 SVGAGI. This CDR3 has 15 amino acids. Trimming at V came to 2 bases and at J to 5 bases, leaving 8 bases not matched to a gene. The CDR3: CASSYPRQGIYGYTF. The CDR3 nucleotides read TGTGCCAGCAGTTACCCGCGACAGGGAATTTATGGCTACACCTTC.

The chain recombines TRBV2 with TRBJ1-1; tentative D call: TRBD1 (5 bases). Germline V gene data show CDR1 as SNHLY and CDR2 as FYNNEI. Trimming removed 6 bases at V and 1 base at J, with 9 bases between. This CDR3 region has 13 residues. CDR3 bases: TGTGCCAGCAGATTCGACAGGAACACTGAAGCTTTCTTT. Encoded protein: CASRFDRNTEAFF.

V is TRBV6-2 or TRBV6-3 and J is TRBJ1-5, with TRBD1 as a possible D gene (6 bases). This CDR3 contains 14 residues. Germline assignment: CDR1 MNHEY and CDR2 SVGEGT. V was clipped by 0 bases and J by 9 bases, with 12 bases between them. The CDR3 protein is CASSYSSGGRPQHF. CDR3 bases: TGTGCCAGCAGTTACTCCTCTGGGGGCAGGCCCCAGCATTTT.

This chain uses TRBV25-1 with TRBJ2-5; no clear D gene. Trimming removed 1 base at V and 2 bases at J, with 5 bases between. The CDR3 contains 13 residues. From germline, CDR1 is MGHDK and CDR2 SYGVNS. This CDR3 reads CASSEWGQETQYF. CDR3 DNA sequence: TGTGCCAGCAGTGAATGGGGACAAGAGACCCAGTACTTC.